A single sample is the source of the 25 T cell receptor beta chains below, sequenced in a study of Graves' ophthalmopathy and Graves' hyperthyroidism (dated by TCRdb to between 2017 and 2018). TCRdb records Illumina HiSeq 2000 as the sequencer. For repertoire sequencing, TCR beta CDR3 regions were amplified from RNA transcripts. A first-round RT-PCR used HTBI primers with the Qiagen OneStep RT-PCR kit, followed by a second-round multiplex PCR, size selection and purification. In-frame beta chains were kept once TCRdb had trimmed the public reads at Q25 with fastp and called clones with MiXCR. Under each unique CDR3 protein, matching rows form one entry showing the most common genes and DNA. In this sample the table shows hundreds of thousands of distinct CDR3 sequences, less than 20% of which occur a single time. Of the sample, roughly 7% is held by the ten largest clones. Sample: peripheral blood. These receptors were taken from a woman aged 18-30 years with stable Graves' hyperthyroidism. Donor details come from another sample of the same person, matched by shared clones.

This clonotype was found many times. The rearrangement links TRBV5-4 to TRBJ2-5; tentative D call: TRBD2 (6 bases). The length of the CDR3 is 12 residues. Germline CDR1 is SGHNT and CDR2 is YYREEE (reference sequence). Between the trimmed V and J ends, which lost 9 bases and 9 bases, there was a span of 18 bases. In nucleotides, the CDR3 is TGTGCCACGGGGGAAGGGGAAAGTTCCCAGTACTTC. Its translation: CATGEGESSQYF.

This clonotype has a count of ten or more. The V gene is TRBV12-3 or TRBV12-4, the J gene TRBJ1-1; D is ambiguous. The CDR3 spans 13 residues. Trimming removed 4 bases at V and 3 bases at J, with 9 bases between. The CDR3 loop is CASSSGPYTEAFF. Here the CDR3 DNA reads TGTGCCAGCAGTTCTGGACCGTACACTGAAGCTTTCTTT.

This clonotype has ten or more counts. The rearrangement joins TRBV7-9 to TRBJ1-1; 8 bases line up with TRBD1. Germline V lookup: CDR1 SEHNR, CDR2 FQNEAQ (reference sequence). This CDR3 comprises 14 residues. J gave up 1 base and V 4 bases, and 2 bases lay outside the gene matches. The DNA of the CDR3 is TGTGCCAGCAGCTCGGGACAGGAGAACACTGAAGCTTTCTTT. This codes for CASSSGQENTEAFF.

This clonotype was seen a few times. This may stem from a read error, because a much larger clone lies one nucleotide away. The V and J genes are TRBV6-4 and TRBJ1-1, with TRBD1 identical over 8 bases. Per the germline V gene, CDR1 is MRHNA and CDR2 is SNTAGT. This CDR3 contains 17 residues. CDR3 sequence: CASRVDRGGLRNTEACF. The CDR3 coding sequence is TGTGCCAGCAGAGTCGACAGGGGTGGCTTGAGGAACACTGAAGCTTGCTTT.

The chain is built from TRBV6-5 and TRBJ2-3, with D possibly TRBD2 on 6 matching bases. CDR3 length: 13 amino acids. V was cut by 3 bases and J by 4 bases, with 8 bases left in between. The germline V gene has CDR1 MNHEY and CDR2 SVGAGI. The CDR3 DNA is TGTGCCAGCAGTTATCCGGGGGCAGATACGCAGTATTTT. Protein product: CASSYPGADTQYF.

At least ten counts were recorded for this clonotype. The DNA of the CDR3 is TGTGCTAGTGGTCTTCTACGGGGGCAAGGCAATCAGCCCCAGCATTTT. It specifies CASGLLRGQGNQPQHF. J is TRBJ1-5 and V is TRBV12-5; possible D gene TRBD1, 6 bases. The V gene lost 5 bases and the J gene lost 2 bases, with 16 bases spanning the gap. The CDR3 extends over 16 amino acids. Germline CDR1 LGHNT, CDR2 FRNRAP.

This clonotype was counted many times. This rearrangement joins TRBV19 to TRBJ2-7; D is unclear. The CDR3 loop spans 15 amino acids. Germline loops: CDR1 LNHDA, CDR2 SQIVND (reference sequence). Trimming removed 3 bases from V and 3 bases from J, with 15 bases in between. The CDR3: CASSIRHLPNYEQYF. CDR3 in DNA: TGTGCCAGTAGTATTCGGCACCTACCCAACTACGAGCAGTACTTC.

CDR3 bases: TGCGCCAGCAGCTGGACAGGGGGCGACGAGCAGTACTTC. It encodes CASSWTGGDEQYF. This chain connects TRBV5-1 to TRBJ2-7, with 11 bases fitting TRBD1. J lost 5 bases, V lost 3 bases, and 1 base had no gene match. The CDR3 extends over 13 amino acids. CDR1 is SGHRS and CDR2 is YFSETQ in the germline V gene.

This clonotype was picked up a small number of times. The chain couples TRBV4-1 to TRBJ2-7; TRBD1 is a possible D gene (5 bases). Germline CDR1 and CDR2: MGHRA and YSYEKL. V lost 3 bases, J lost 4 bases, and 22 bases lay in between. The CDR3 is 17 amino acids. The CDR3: CASSHPQDSRVRYEQYF. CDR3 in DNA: TGCGCCAGCAGCCACCCCCAAGATAGCAGGGTTCGGTACGAGCAGTACTTC.

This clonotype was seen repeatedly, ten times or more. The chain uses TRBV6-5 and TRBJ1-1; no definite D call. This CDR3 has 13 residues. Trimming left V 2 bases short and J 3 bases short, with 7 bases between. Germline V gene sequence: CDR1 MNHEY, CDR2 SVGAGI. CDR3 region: CASSYERYTEAFF. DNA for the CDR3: TGTGCCAGCAGTTACGAGAGATACACTGAAGCTTTCTTT.

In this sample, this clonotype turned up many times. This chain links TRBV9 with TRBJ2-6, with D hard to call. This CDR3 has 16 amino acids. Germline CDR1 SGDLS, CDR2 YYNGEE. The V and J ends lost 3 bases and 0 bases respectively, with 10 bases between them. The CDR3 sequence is CASSDGPHSGANVLTF. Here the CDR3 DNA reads TGTGCCAGCAGCGATGGTCCCCACTCTGGGGCCAACGTCCTGACTTTC.

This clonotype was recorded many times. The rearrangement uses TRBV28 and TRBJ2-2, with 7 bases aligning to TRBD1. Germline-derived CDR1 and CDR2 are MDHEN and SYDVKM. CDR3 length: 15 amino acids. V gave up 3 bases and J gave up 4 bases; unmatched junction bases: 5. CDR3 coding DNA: TGTGCCAGCAGTTTTGGGGACAGATCCACCGGGGAGCTGTTTTTT. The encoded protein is CASSFGDRSTGELFF. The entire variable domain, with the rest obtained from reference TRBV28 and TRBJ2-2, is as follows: DVKVTQSSRYLVKRTGEKVFLECVQDMDHENMFWYRQDPGLGLRLIYFSYDVKMKEKGDIPEGYSVSREKKERFSLILESASTNQTSMYLCASSFGDRSTGELFFGEGSRLTVL.

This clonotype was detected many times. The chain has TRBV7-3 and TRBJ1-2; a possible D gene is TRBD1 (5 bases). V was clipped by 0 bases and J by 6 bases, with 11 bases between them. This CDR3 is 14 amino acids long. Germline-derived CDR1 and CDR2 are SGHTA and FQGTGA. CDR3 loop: CASSLTGGEDGYTF. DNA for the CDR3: TGTGCCAGCAGCTTAACGGGGGGGGAAGATGGCTACACCTTC.

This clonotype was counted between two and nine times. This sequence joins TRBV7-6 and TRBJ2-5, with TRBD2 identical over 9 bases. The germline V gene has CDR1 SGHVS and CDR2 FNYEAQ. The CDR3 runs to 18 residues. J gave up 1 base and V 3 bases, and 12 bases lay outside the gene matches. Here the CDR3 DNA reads TGTGCCAGCAGCTTGACCCCCCCCGGGCGGGGGGGCCAAGAGACCCAGTACTTC. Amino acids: CASSLTPPGRGGQETQYF.

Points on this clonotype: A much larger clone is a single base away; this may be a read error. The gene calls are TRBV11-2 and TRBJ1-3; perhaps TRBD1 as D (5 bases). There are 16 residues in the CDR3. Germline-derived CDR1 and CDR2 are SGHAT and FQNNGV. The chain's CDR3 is CASSSPGPKSGNTICF. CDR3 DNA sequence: TGTGCCAGCAGCTCCCCGGGGCCCAAGTCTGGAAACACCATATGTTTT.

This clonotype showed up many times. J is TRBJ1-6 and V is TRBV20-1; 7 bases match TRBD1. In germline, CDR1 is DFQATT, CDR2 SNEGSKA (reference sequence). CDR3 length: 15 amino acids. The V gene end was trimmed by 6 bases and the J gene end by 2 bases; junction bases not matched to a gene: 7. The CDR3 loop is CSALQGRAYNSPLHF. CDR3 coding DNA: TGCAGTGCCCTACAGGGGAGGGCCTATAATTCACCCCTCCACTTT.

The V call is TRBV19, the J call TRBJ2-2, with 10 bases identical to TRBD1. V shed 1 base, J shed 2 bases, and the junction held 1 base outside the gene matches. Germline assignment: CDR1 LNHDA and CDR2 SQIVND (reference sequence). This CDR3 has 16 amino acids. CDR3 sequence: CASSIGQGANTGELFF. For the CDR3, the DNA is TGTGCCAGTAGTATAGGACAGGGGGCAAACACCGGGGAGCTGTTTTTT.

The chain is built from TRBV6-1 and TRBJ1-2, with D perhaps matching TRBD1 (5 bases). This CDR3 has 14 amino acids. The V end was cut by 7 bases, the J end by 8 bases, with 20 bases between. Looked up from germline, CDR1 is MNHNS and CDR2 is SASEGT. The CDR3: CASTAGGRGRGYTF. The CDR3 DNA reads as TGTGCCAGCACCGCCGGGGGGAGAGGTCGAGGCTACACCTTC.

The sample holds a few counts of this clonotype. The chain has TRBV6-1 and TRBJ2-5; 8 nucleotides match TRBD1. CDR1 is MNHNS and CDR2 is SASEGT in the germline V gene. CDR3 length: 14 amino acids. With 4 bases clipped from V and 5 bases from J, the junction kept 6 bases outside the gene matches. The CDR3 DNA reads TGTGCCAGCAGTGGCAGGGGGCTGGGGGAGACCCAGTACTTC. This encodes CASSGRGLGETQYF.

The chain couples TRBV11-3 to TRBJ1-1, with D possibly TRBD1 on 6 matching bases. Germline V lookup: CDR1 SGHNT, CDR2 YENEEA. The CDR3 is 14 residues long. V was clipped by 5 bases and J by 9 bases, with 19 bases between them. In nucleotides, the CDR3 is TGTGCCAGCAGCCACAGGGAGACGGGACGAAAAGCTTTCTTT. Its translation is CASSHRETGRKAFF.

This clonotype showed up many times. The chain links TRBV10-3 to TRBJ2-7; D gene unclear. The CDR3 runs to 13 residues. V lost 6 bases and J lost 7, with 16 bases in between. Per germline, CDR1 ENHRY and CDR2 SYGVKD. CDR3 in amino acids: CAIRDRPSWEQYF. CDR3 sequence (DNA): TGTGCCATCAGGGACCGACCGTCCTGGGAGCAGTACTTC.

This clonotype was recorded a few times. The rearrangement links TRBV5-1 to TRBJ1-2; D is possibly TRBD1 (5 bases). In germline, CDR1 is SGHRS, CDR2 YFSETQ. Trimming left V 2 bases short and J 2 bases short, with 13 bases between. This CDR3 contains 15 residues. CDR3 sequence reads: CASSFDLTDNYGYTF. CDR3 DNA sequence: TGCGCCAGCAGCTTTGACCTGACAGACAACTATGGCTACACCTTC.

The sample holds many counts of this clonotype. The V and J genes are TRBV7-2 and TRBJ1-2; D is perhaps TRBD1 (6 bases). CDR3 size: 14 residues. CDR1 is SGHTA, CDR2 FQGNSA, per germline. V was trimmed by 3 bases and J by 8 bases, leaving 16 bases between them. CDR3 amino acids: CASSFSTGRDGYTF. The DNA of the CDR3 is TGTGCCAGCAGCTTCAGCACAGGGAGGGACGGCTACACCTTC. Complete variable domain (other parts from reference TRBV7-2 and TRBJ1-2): GAGVSQSPSNKVTEKGKDVELRCDPISGHTALYWYRQSLGQGLEFLIYFQGNSAPDKSGLPSDRFSAERTGGSVSTLTIQRTQQEDSAVYLCASSFSTGRDGYTFGSGTRLTVV.

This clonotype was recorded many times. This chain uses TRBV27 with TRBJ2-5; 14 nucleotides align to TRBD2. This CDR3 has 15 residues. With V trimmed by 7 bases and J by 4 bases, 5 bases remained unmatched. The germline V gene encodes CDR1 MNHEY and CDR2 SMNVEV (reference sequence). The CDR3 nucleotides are TGTGCCAGCACGAGACTAGCGGGGGGGACAGAGACCCAGTACTTC. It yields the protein CASTRLAGGTETQYF.

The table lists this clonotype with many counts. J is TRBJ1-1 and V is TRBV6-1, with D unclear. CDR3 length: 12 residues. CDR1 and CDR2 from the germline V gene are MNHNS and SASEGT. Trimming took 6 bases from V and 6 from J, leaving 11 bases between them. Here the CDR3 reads CASSDIRAEAFF. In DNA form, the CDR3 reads TGTGCCAGCAGCGATATAAGGGCTGAAGCTTTCTTT.